This TCR beta chain came from a study of cytomegalovirus exposure and HLA in healthy donors. PCR amplification relied on 60 Vbeta primers (plus 13 Jbeta primers). The repertoire was sequenced with immunoSEQ multiplex PCR; TCRdb's copy has only in-frame clones and lacks some. The sample has about 160,000 clones; 75% to 85% are singletons. V was pared by 7 bases and J by 2 bases, with 6 bases of the junction left unmatched. The CDR3 totals 13 residues. CDR1 SQVTM and CDR2 ANQGSEA come from the germline V gene. The chain recombines TRBV29-1 with TRBJ2-5; 8 bases agree with TRBD2. The clonotype comes from a woman between 18 and 29 years old in good health and CMV-seronegative. Input material: PBMCs. This CDR3 reads CSAAGGVQETQYF. CDR3 bases: TGCAGCGCCGCCGGGGGGGTGCAAGAGACCCAGTACTTC.